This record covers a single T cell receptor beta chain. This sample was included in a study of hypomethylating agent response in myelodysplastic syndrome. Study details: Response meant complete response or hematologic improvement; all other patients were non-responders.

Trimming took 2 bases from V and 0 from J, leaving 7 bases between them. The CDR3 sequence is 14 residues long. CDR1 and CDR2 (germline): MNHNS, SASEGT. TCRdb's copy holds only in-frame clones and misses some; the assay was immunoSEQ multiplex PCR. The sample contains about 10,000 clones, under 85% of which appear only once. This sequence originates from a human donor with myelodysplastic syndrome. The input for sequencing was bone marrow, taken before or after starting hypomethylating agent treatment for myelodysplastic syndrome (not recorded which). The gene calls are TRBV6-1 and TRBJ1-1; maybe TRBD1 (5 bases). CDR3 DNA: TGTGCCAGCAGTGAACGGGGGTTGAACACTGAAGCTTTCTTT. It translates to CASSERGLNTEAFF.